What follows is one T cell receptor beta chain and its context. Some clones are missing from TCRdb's copy, which holds only in-frame ones; the method was immunoSEQ multiplex PCR. The table lists 70,000 to 95,000 clones, 65% to 85% of them singletons. Indicated time point: baseline pretreatment blood. Described treatment: 15 Gy SBRT to primary tumor, nephrectomy 4 weeks later. These data are taken from a study of radiation and T cells in renal cell carcinoma. Across the whole study: Nephrectomy followed 15 Gy stereotactic body radiation by 4 weeks.

From germline, CDR1 is SQVTM and CDR2 ANQGSEA. Deletions cut 5 bases from V and 0 bases from J, with 7 bases between. CDR3 length equals 13 residues. This chain connects TRBV29-1 to TRBJ2-2, with unresolved D. The starting material was blood, obtained from a patient whose treatment included radiotherapy and nephrectomy. The receptor comes from a man aged 60 to 75 with renal cell carcinoma. The CDR3 DNA follows: TGCAGCGTTTCAGGAACGAACACCGGGGAGCTGTTTTTT. Amino acid sequence: CSVSGTNTGELFF.